The 14 T cell receptor beta chains reported below all come from one sample, sequenced in a study of T cell changes during pregnancy in multiple sclerosis. Assay used: immunoSEQ multiplex PCR; TCRdb lists only in-frame clones, some missing. The table has 35,000 or so clones, 88% seen once. The sample in question was CD4+ T cells from peripheral blood mononuclear cells, obtained before pregnancy. Receptor source: a female donor with multiple sclerosis, enrolled in a pregnancy study.

This clone was seen just once. CDR3 amino acids: CASSPMVGNEKLFF. CDR3 in DNA: TGCGCCAGCAGCCCGATGGTGGGCAATGAAAAACTGTTTTTT. The rearrangement uses TRBV5-1 and TRBJ1-4; D call uncertain. The V gene lost 4 bases and the J gene lost 5 bases, with 12 bases spanning the gap. The CDR3 runs to 14 residues. Germline V gene data show CDR1 as SGHRS and CDR2 as YFSETQ. Supplemented by reference TRBV5-1 and TRBJ1-4, the full variable domain reads KAGVTQTPRYLIKTRGQQVTLSCSPISGHRSVSWYQQTPGQGLQFLFEYFSETQRNKGNFPGRFSGRQFSNSRSEMNVSTLELGDSALYLCASSPMVGNEKLFFGSGTQLSVL.

The chain carries TRBV7-9 and TRBJ2-6; D perhaps matches TRBD2 (5 bases). CDR3 length: 16 amino acids. Germline V gives CDR1 SEHNR, CDR2 FQNEAQ (reference sequence). The germline V and J ends were trimmed by 1 base and 0 bases, with 7 bases remaining between them. The CDR3 here is CASSLDGISGANVLTF. For the CDR3, the DNA is TGTGCCAGCAGCTTAGACGGGATCTCTGGGGCCAACGTCCTGACTTTC.

The rearrangement links TRBV5-1 to TRBJ1-2; 8 bases line up with TRBD1. V shed 1 base and J 6 bases; nucleotides not matched to a gene: 5. Germline lookup yields CDR1 SGHRS and CDR2 YFSETQ. The length of the CDR3 is 14 residues. The CDR3 nucleotides are TGCGCCAGCAGCTTGTGGGACAGGCTGGATGGCTACACCTTC. Its translation: CASSLWDRLDGYTF.

The V and J genes are TRBV5-1 and TRBJ1-2, with a tentative D call TRBD1 (5 bases). The CDR3 is made up of 12 amino acids. V dropped 7 bases and J dropped 1 base, with 8 bases sitting between them. Germline CDR1 and CDR2: SGHRS and YFSETQ. The CDR3 region is CASRDFNYGYTF. The CDR3 nucleotides are TGCGCCAGCCGGGACTTTAACTATGGCTACACCTTC.

The V call is TRBV5-4, the J call TRBJ2-1; TRBD2 is a possible D gene (5 bases). Trimming pared 0 bases from V and 5 bases from J, leaving 9 bases between. CDR1 is SGHNT and CDR2 is YYREEE in the germline V gene (reference sequence). The CDR3 runs to 14 residues. The CDR3 sequence: CASSLGLANNEQFF. CDR3 in DNA: TGTGCCAGCAGCTTGGGCCTAGCAAACAATGAGCAGTTCTTC. The entire variable domain, with the rest obtained from reference TRBV5-4 and TRBJ2-1, is as follows: ETGVTQSPTHLIKTRGQQVTLRCSSQSGHNTVSWYQQALGQGPQFIFQYYREEENGRGNFPPRFSGLQFPNYSSELNVNALELDDSALYLCASSLGLANNEQFFGPGTRLTVL.

This sequence joins TRBV5-1 and TRBJ1-2; unclear D gene. This CDR3 contains 12 residues. Trimming cost V 4 bases and J 8 bases, with 12 bases left between them. Germline lookup yields CDR1 SGHRS and CDR2 YFSETQ. The CDR3 sequence is CASSREGDGYTF. CDR3 bases: TGCGCCAGCAGCCGGGAGGGTGACGGCTACACCTTC.

The chain combines TRBV5-5 with TRBJ1-1; D is unclear. The CDR3 spans 12 residues. The V gene lost 3 bases and the J gene lost 10 bases, with 13 bases spanning the gap. Germline V lookup: CDR1 SGHKS, CDR2 YYEKEE (reference sequence). The chain's CDR3 is CASSSRPSGAFF. CDR3 in DNA: TGTGCCAGCAGCTCAAGACCCTCGGGAGCTTTCTTT.

Regarding this clone: Germline and junction disagree at one end, which may indicate a read error. The sample has other DNA sequences that encode this CDR3 too. The rearrangement uses TRBV5-6 and TRBJ1-2, with D possibly TRBD1 on 5 matching bases. In germline, CDR1 is SGHDT, CDR2 YYEEEE. The CDR3 is 12 residues long. The CDR3 here is CASSFGGVGYTF. Here the CDR3 DNA reads TGTGCCAGCAGCTTCGGGGGAGTGGGCTACACCTTT. The full variable domain, completed using reference TRBV5-6 and TRBJ1-2, is DAGVTQSPTHLIKTRGQQVTLRCSPKSGHDTVSWYQQALGQGPQFIFQYYEEEERQRGNFPDRFSGHQFPNYSSELNVNALLLGDSALYLCASSFGGVGYTFGSGTRLTVV.

The rearrangement uses TRBV5-6 and TRBJ1-1, with D tentatively TRBD1 (6 bases). The CDR3 sequence is 15 residues long. In germline, CDR1 is SGHDT, CDR2 YYEEEE. V was shortened by 7 bases and J by 5 bases, with 21 bases between the two germline ends. The CDR3 protein is CASDTLGGKSTEAFF. In DNA form, the CDR3 reads TGTGCCAGCGACACCCTTGGGGGCAAAAGTACTGAAGCTTTCTTT. Full variable domain (rest looked up from reference TRBV5-6 and TRBJ1-1): DAGVTQSPTHLIKTRGQQVTLRCSPKSGHDTVSWYQQALGQGPQFIFQYYEEEERQRGNFPDRFSGHQFPNYSSELNVNALLLGDSALYLCASDTLGGKSTEAFFGQGTRLTVV.

This clone was picked up one time. The chain is built from TRBV6-1 and TRBJ2-7, with D maybe TRBD1 (6 bases). The V gene's germline CDR1 is MNHNS and CDR2 SASEGT. The germline V and J ends were trimmed by 6 bases and 3 bases, with 9 bases remaining between them. The length of the CDR3 is 12 residues. The CDR3 nucleotides are TGTGCCAGCAGATCGGACAGCTACGAGCAGTACTTC. Protein: CASRSDSYEQYF.

The rearrangement links TRBV6-1 to TRBJ2-3; 7 bases fit TRBD1. J lost 0 bases, V lost 5 bases, and 5 bases had no gene match. The CDR3 is 15 residues long. The germline gives CDR1 MNHNS, CDR2 SASEGT. CDR3 amino acids: CASSFDRVSTDTQYF. The CDR3 DNA reads TGTGCCAGCAGTTTCGACAGGGTTAGCACAGATACGCAGTATTTT.

The CDR3 nucleotides are TGTGCCAGCAGGGAGACTAGCGGGAGGCGGTTCTTC. This sequence encodes CASRETSGRRFF. The chain has TRBV2 and TRBJ2-1, with 13 bases aligning to TRBD2. V dropped 6 bases and J dropped 15; count of bases not matched to a gene: 5. There are 12 residues in the CDR3. CDR1 is SNHLY, CDR2 FYNNEI, per germline.

In this sample, this clone turned up a few times. This sequence joins TRBV5-1 and TRBJ2-6, with D perhaps matching TRBD1 (6 bases). The CDR3 contains 14 residues. V lost 4 bases to trimming and J lost 4 bases, with 9 bases between them. Looked up from germline, CDR1 is SGHRS and CDR2 is YFSETQ. The CDR3 here is CASSGQGGANVLTF. The DNA for the CDR3 is TGCGCCAGCAGCGGGCAGGGGGGGGCCAACGTCCTGACTTTC. Combining the CDR3 with reference TRBV5-1 and TRBJ2-6 gives the whole variable domain KAGVTQTPRYLIKTRGQQVTLSCSPISGHRSVSWYQQTPGQGLQFLFEYFSETQRNKGNFPGRFSGRQFSNSRSEMNVSTLELGDSALYLCASSGQGGANVLTFGAGSRLTVL.

This chain connects TRBV6-1 to TRBJ2-7, with 7 bases fitting TRBD1. The CDR3 has 12 amino acids. V was pared by 10 bases and J by 0 bases, with 3 bases of the junction left unmatched. CDR1 is MNHNS and CDR2 is SASEGT in the germline V gene. CDR3 bases: TGTGCCACCGACAGGGTCTCCTACGAGCAGTACTTC. As protein: CATDRVSYEQYF.